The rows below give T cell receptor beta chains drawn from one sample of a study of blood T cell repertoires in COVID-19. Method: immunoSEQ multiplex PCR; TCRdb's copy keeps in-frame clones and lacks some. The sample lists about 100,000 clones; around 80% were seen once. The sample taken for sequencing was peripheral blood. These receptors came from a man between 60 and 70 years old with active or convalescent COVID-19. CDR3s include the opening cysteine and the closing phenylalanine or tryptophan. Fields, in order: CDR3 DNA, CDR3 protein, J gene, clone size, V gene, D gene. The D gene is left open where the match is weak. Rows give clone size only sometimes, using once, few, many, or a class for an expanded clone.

DNA: TGTGCCAGCAGCTTAAGCCTAGCGGGGGGTAGGGGGACCCAGTACTTC
CDR3: CASSLSLAGGRGTQYF
J: TRBJ2-5
size: -
V: TRBV7-2
D: TRBD2

DNA: TGTGCCACCAGCCCGATGACCGGGACACCCTCCTACAATGAGCAGTTCTTC
CDR3: CATSPMTGTPSYNEQFF
J: TRBJ2-1
size: -
V: TRBV15
D: -

DNA: TGTGCCAGCAGCCCCCGGCTAGCGGGGACCGGGGGTCGGGTCTACAATGAGCAGTTCTTC
CDR3: CASSPRLAGTGGRVYNEQFF
J: TRBJ2-1
size: -
V: TRBV9
D: TRBD2

DNA: TGTGCCAGCAGCCTTACAGGGTGGGGTGAAAAACTGTTTTTT
CDR3: CASSLTGWGEKLFF
J: TRBJ1-4
size: few
V: TRBV2
D: -

DNA: TGTGCCAGCAGCTCGTGGACAGTCCCAGGCTACACCTTC
CDR3: CASSSWTVPGYTF
J: TRBJ1-2
size: -
V: TRBV7-2
D: -

DNA: TGTGCCAGTAGTATCCTAGGCACTGAAGCTTTCTTT
CDR3: CASSILGTEAFF
J: TRBJ1-1
size: -
V: TRBV19
D: -

DNA: TGTGCCAGCAGTGATGGCGAGAGGAGCTATGGCTACACCTTC
CDR3: CASSDGERSYGYTF
J: TRBJ1-2
size: once
V: TRBV2
D: -

DNA: TGCAGCGTGGGACACCCGAACACCGGGGAGCTGTTTTTT
CDR3: CSVGHPNTGELFF
J: TRBJ2-2
size: -
V: TRBV29-1
D: -

DNA: TGTGCCACGCGGGGGGGCCGTGACACTGAAGCTTTCTTT
CDR3: CATRGGRDTEAFF
J: TRBJ1-1
size: -
V: TRBV6-5
D: -

DNA: TGTGCCAGCAGCCGAGGACAGAGCTCCTATAATTCACCCCTCCACTTT
CDR3: CASSRGQSSYNSPLHF
J: TRBJ1-6
size: -
V: TRBV7-9
D: -

DNA: TGTGCCTGGAGTGTACAGGGCTGGAGACAAGAGACCCAGTACTTC
CDR3: CAWSVQGWRQETQYF
J: TRBJ2-5
size: -
V: TRBV30
D: -

DNA: TGTGCCAGTAGTATAGGTTCGACGGGACAGAGCAATCAGCCCCAGCATTTT
CDR3: CASSIGSTGQSNQPQHF
J: TRBJ1-5
size: medium-sized
V: TRBV19
D: TRBD1

DNA: TGTGCCAGCAAGGGGACAGAGGACACTGAAGCTTTCTTT
CDR3: CASKGTEDTEAFF
J: TRBJ1-1
size: few
V: TRBV2
D: TRBD1